The entry that follows covers one T cell receptor beta chain sequence. The sample is drawn from a study of control samples from healthy donors and cancer patients. Per germline, CDR1 SGHDT and CDR2 YYEEEE. V shed 3 bases, J shed 2 bases, and the junction held 10 bases outside the gene matches. The CDR3 totals 16 residues. Libraries were prepared by immunoSEQ multiplex PCR; TCRdb keeps only in-frame clonotypes and omits some of them. This sample has approximately 160,000 clones; roughly 92% occur once, and the top ten carry 0.68%. The sequenced sample was blood. The gene calls are TRBV5-6 and TRBJ1-1; TRBD1 matches at 7 bases. The receptor comes from a woman aged 30 to 39 in good health. The CDR3 nucleotides read TGTGCCAGCAGCTATCCGCCAGGGGGTATAAACACTGAAGCTTTCTTT. It translates to CASSYPPGGINTEAFF.